Below, one T cell receptor beta chain is given with its context. What it recognizes is unknown. Samples held about 1-11 million cryopreserved PBMC before DNA extraction. This record belongs to a study of long-term antiretroviral therapy in people with HIV. The study's findings and limits: Following ART, diversity rose but still fell short of transplant donor controls.

Version v3.0 of the immunoSEQ assay ran at survey level. Assay used: immunoSEQ multiplex PCR; TCRdb lists only in-frame clones, some missing. The data show roughly 15,000 clones, about 84% seen once. This CDR3 spans 13 amino acids. With 5 bases removed from V and 3 bases from J, the gap between germline ends came to 8 bases. CDR1 is SGHTA, CDR2 FQGNSA, per germline. This sequence was found in a woman aged 40 to 50 with HIV. Sequenced material: unsorted PBMCs, taken 1.8 years before starting antiretroviral therapy. V usage is TRBV7-2 and J usage is TRBJ1-5, with D uncertain. In DNA, the CDR3 is TGTGCCAGCAGCGCGGGAACCAATCAGCCCCAGCATTTT. This codes for CASSAGTNQPQHF. The full variable domain, rest sourced from reference TRBV7-2 and TRBJ1-5, is GAGVSQSPSNKVTEKGKDVELRCDPISGHTALYWYRQSLGQGLEFLIYFQGNSAPDKSGLPSDRFSAERTGGSVSTLTIQRTQQEDSAVYLCASSAGTNQPQHFGDGTRLSIL.